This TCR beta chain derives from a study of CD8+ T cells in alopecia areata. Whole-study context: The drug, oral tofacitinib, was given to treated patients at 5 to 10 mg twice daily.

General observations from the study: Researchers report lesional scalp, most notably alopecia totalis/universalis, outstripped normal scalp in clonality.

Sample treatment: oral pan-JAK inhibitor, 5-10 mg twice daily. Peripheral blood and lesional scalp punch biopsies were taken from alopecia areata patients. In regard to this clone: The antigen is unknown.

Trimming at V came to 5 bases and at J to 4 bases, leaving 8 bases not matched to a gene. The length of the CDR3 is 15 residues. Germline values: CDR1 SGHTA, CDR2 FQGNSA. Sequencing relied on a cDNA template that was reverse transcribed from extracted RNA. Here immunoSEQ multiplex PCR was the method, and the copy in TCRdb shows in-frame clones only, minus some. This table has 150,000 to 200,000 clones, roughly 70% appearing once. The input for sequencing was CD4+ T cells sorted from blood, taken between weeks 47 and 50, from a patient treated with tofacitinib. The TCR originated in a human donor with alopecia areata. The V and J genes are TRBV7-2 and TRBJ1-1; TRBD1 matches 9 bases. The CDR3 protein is CASSSGQGWGTEAFF. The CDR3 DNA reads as TGTGCCAGCAGCAGTGGACAGGGGTGGGGCACTGAAGCTTTCTTT.